This T cell receptor beta chain was captured in a study of post-analysis software for immune sequencing data. Every TCR beta cDNA library bore unique molecular identifiers. Between roughly 0.9 and 11 million T cells gave rise to hundreds of thousands of cDNA molecules. MiXCR, applied by TCRdb to the PCR reads, yields one record per CDR3 protein. The table has about 400,000 distinct CDR3 sequences, 30% to 45% seen once; the top ten hold around an eighth. This clonotype has more than one count but fewer than ten. The sequence was obtained from a girl aged 5-17 years with multiple sclerosis. Sequencing was carried out using blood.

CDR3 DNA sequence: TGTGCCAGCAGCTTGCAGACAGGGGTTGGGGAGACCCAGTACTTC. Amino acid sequence: CASSLQTGVGETQYF. The rearrangement links TRBV7-2 to TRBJ2-5; TRBD1 aligns across 8 bases. J gave up 5 bases and V 3 bases, and 8 bases lay outside the gene matches. CDR3 length: 15 amino acids. CDR1 and CDR2 (germline): SGHTA, FQGNSA.